The 12 T cell receptor beta chains below come from one sample, sequenced in a study of beta chain features in type 1 diabetes. Findings of the study overall: There was a moderate but significant shortening of TCRB CDR3s in all four CD4+ subsets of Type 1 diabetes patients.

The investigators reverse transcribed all of the isolated RNA, so they sequenced expressed TCRB transcripts. TCRdb's table, derived via immunoSEQ multiplex PCR, lists solely in-frame clones and lacks some. The table records approximately 240,000 clones, roughly 17% of them present only once. These TCRs are of unknown antigen specificity. Sequences were obtained from naive CD4+ T cells from blood. These receptors came from a man aged 25-45 years with type 1 diabetes.

The chain couples TRBV10-3 to TRBJ1-4; a possible D gene is TRBD1 (5 bases). CDR1 is ENHRY, CDR2 SYGVKD, per germline. This CDR3 region has 14 residues. V was trimmed by 3 bases and J by 8 bases, leaving 13 bases between them. The CDR3 sequence is CAISDGRRDEKLFF. In DNA, the CDR3 is TGTGCCATCAGTGATGGGCGTCGGGACGAAAAACTGTTTTTT.

This clone was counted only a few times. The V gene is TRBV7-9, the J gene TRBJ1-4, with TRBD1 identical over 8 bases. J gave up 7 bases and V 6 bases, and 7 bases lay outside the gene matches. CDR3 length equals 14 residues. Germline V gives CDR1 SEHNR, CDR2 FQNEAQ (reference sequence). The CDR3 is CASRRTGLREKLFF. In DNA, the CDR3 is TGTGCCAGCAGACGGACAGGGTTACGTGAAAAACTGTTTTTT.

This clone was detected a few times. The chain carries TRBV7-9 and TRBJ2-7; 12 bases match TRBD2. CDR1 is SEHNR and CDR2 is FQNEAQ in the germline V gene (reference sequence). This CDR3 region has 19 residues. Trimming cost V 4 bases and J 0 bases; bases outside gene matches: 13. CDR3 sequence (DNA): TGTGCCAGCAGCTCACCCCTCCGTGGACTAGCGGGAAGCTCCTACGAGCAGTACTTC. Translation: CASSSPLRGLAGSSYEQYF.

This clone was seen more than once but under ten times. The chain links TRBV6-5 to TRBJ2-4; tentatively, D is TRBD2 (6 bases). The V and J ends lost 2 bases and 6 bases respectively, with 14 bases between them. Germline CDR1 reads MNHEY; CDR2 reads SVGAGI. The CDR3 runs to 15 residues. The CDR3 sequence: CASSYGTPDGNIQYF. As DNA, the CDR3 is TGTGCCAGCAGTTACGGGACTCCGGACGGAAACATTCAGTACTTC.

The chain is built from TRBV6-5 and TRBJ1-1; D may be TRBD1 (6 bases). V was trimmed by 5 bases and J by 2 bases, leaving 12 bases between them. The CDR3 runs 14 residues. From germline, CDR1 is MNHEY and CDR2 SVGAGI. The CDR3 nucleotides read TGTGCCAGCAGTCTCGGACAGCAAAACACTGAAGCTTTCTTT. It yields the protein CASSLGQQNTEAFF.

This clone was recorded a few times. The chain has TRBV7-2 and TRBJ2-2, with D unclear. V was trimmed by 2 bases and J by 7 bases, leaving 5 bases between them. The CDR3 is 12 residues long. The germline gives CDR1 SGHTA, CDR2 FQGNSA. Here the CDR3 DNA reads TGTGCCAGCAGCTTAATGGTCGGGGAGCTGTTTTTT. Its protein product is CASSLMVGELFF.

With respect to this clone: Relative to the germline gene, one junction end is altered; a read error may explain this. The chain combines TRBV29-1 with TRBJ2-5; D is undetermined. Looked up from germline, CDR1 is SQVTM and CDR2 is ANQGSEA. The CDR3 is 13 amino acids. The CDR3 coding sequence is TGCAGCGGTGAAGGTAGCAACCAAGAGACCCAGTACTTC. Residues: CSGEGSNQETQYF.

The chain links TRBV2 to TRBJ2-1, with 8 bases matching TRBD1. The V gene's germline CDR1 is SNHLY and CDR2 FYNNEI. The CDR3 sequence is 12 residues long. V shed 7 bases and J 8 bases; nucleotides not matched to a gene: 4. DNA of the CDR3: TGTGCCAGCACTGGACAGGGCTATGAGCAGTTCTTC. Its translation: CASTGQGYEQFF. The variable domain in full, completed from reference TRBV2 and TRBJ2-1, reads EPEVTQTPSHQVTQMGQEVILRCVPISNHLYFYWYRQILGQKVEFLVSFYNNEISEKSEIFDDQFSVERPDGSNFTLKIRSTKLEDSAMYFCASTGQGYEQFFGPGTRLTVL.

The chain uses TRBV25-1 and TRBJ2-5; either TRBD1 or TRBD2 may fit D (5 bases each). The CDR3 spans 13 residues. V shed 8 bases and J shed 2 bases, with 12 bases lying between them. CDR1 and CDR2 (germline): MGHDK, SYGVNS. The CDR3 coding sequence is TGTGCCAGCGGGCAGGGACCTCAAGAGACCCAGTACTTC. Its protein is CASGQGPQETQYF.

This clone was counted only a few times. The rearrangement joins TRBV5-1 to TRBJ2-7, with a weak D call TRBD1 (5 bases). This CDR3 is 15 amino acids long. CDR1 and CDR2 from the germline V gene are SGHRS and YFSETQ. The V end was cut by 1 base, the J end by 0 bases, with 11 bases between. CDR3 coding DNA: TGCGCCAGCAGCTTGTTGACAGCTAGCTCCTACGAGCAGTACTTC. This gives the protein CASSLLTASSYEQYF.

This clone was recorded a few times. V and J are TRBV28 and TRBJ2-7, with 10 bases that match TRBD2. Germline lookup yields CDR1 MDHEN and CDR2 SYDVKM. The trim removed 5 bases at V and 4 bases at J, leaving 5 bases unmatched. The CDR3 is made up of 14 amino acids. The chain's CDR3 is CASSVATSGYEQYF. In DNA form, the CDR3 reads TGTGCCAGCAGTGTGGCGACTAGCGGGTACGAGCAGTACTTC.

This clone was detected a few times. This chain joins TRBV4-1 and TRBJ2-3, with D tentatively TRBD2 (7 bases). V gave up 0 bases and J gave up 4 bases, with 17 bases separating them. Germline loops: CDR1 MGHRA, CDR2 YSYEKL. CDR3 length equals 17 residues. CDR3 loop: CASSQDLGGEGPDTQYF. The CDR3 coding sequence is TGCGCCAGCAGCCAAGATCTAGGGGGGGAAGGCCCAGATACGCAGTATTTT.